This passage covers 15 T cell receptor beta chains from one sample sequenced in a study of blood T cell repertoires in COVID-19. TCRdb keeps only in-frame clones here, not all; method: immunoSEQ multiplex PCR. Among about 270,000 clones listed, 86% were seen once. Sequencing was done on a sample of peripheral blood. The source is a woman younger than 45 with COVID-19, enrolled during active disease.

This clone was seen a few times. The chain uses TRBV11-2 and TRBJ1-5, with 9 bases identical to TRBD1. Germline V gene lookup returns CDR1 SGHAT and CDR2 FQNNGV. This CDR3 contains 14 residues. The trim removed 3 bases at V and 4 bases at J, leaving 1 base unmatched. The CDR3 loop is CASSFGTGNQPQHF. The CDR3 DNA reads as TGTGCCAGCAGCTTCGGGACAGGGAATCAGCCCCAGCATTTT.

CDR3 amino acids: CASSSSGASGYTF. The CDR3 nucleotides read TGTGCCAGCAGTTCCTCAGGGGCGTCGGGCTACACCTTC. The rearrangement links TRBV12-3 or TRBV12-4 to TRBJ1-2; a possible D gene is TRBD1 (6 bases). V shed 4 bases and J shed 8 bases, with 14 bases lying between them. The CDR3 has 13 amino acids.

This clone was counted a few times. The CDR3: CASSYSNGGNQPQHF. The CDR3 bases are TGTGCCAGCAGTTACTCGAACGGGGGCAATCAGCCCCAGCATTTT. The rearrangement joins TRBV6-5 to TRBJ1-5; no definite D call. This CDR3 contains 15 residues. Trimming left V 0 bases short and J 2 bases short, with 8 bases between. The germline gives CDR1 MNHEY, CDR2 SVGAGI.

There are a few counts of this clone. CDR3 nucleotide sequence: TGTGCCAGCAGGGTACAGGGGGCGGGATATGGCTACACCTTC. This gives the protein CASRVQGAGYGYTF. This chain links TRBV2 with TRBJ1-2, with TRBD1 matching 9 bases. In germline, CDR1 is SNHLY, CDR2 FYNNEI. V lost 6 bases and J lost 5; bases outside the gene matches: 7. This CDR3 contains 14 residues.

The genes are TRBV6-1 and TRBJ2-3; 8 nucleotides line up with TRBD1. Germline V gives CDR1 MNHNS, CDR2 SASEGT. V shed 2 bases and J 2 bases; nucleotides not matched to a gene: 6. This CDR3 has 16 amino acids. The chain's CDR3 is CASSERQGAFTDTQYF. The DNA of the CDR3 is TGTGCCAGCAGTGAAAGGCAGGGGGCTTTCACAGATACGCAGTATTTT.

V is TRBV5-8 and J is TRBJ1-5, with D perhaps TRBD1 (6 bases). V was shortened by 4 bases and J by 3 bases, with 14 bases between the two germline ends. The CDR3 sequence is 15 residues long. In germline, CDR1 is SGHTS, CDR2 YDEGEE. CDR3 loop: CASSPGSGDNQPQHF. For the CDR3, the DNA is TGTGCCAGCAGCCCGGGATCAGGGGACAATCAGCCCCAGCATTTT.

The V gene is TRBV18, the J gene TRBJ1-6; 8 positions agree with TRBD1. The CDR3 is 14 residues long. V was pared by 4 bases and J by 5 bases, with 1 base of the junction left unmatched. Germline V lookup: CDR1 KGHSH, CDR2 LQKENI. In DNA, the CDR3 is TGTGCCAGCTCACTGGGACAGGATAATTCACCCCTCCACTTT. It yields the protein CASSLGQDNSPLHF.

CDR3 loop: CASVTHSGGYTF. CDR3 nucleotide sequence: TGTGCCAGCGTGACCCACTCGGGTGGCTACACCTTC. V is TRBV6-5 and J is TRBJ1-2, with D hard to call. Trimming shortened V by 8 bases and J by 7 bases, and 14 bases separated the two germline ends. The CDR3 is 12 amino acids. Per germline, CDR1 MNHEY and CDR2 SVGAGI.

The chain joins TRBV6-5 to TRBJ1-4; D unclear. Trimming removed 5 bases from V and 11 bases from J, with 18 bases in between. Germline values: CDR1 MNHEY, CDR2 SVGAGI. CDR3 length: 14 residues. CDR3 bases: TGTGCCAGCAGTCAATACAATAGTGGGGAGAAACTGTTTTTT. It codes for CASSQYNSGEKLFF.

V is TRBV3-1 (or the pseudogene TRBV3-2) and J is TRBJ1-1, with 9 bases that match TRBD1. Trimming cost V 6 bases and J 5 bases; bases outside gene matches: 10. This CDR3 has 15 amino acids. Germline V gene sequence: CDR1 LGHDT, CDR2 YNNKEL (reference sequence). The DNA of the CDR3 is TGTGCCAGCAGAACCGGGGGACAGGGAAGAACTGAAGCTTTCTTT. Translation: CASRTGGQGRTEAFF.

The V and J genes are TRBV10-3 and TRBJ1-2; tentative D call: TRBD1 (5 bases). Trimming shortened V by 5 bases and J by 0 bases, and 7 bases separated the two germline ends. This CDR3 region has 13 residues. CDR1 is ENHRY and CDR2 is SYGVKD in the germline V gene. The CDR3 sequence: CAISLQANYGYTF. The CDR3 DNA follows: TGTGCCATCAGTCTACAGGCTAACTATGGCTACACCTTC.

Of note for this clone: Mismatch with germline at one junction end may stem from a read error. The V and J genes are TRBV5-5 and TRBJ2-3, with D possibly TRBD1 on 6 matching bases. The CDR3 loop spans 16 amino acids. Looked up from germline, CDR1 is SGHKS and CDR2 is YYEKEE (reference sequence). The chain's CDR3 is CASSQRGLTQTDSQYF. CDR3 nucleotide sequence: TGTGCCAGCAGTCAGAGGGGGTTAACCCAAACAGATTCGCAGTATTTT.

In DNA form, the CDR3 reads TGCGCCAGCAGTAAGAGACAGGGAGGTACTGAAGCTTTCTTT. It encodes CASSKRQGGTEAFF. The V and J genes are TRBV10-1 and TRBJ1-1; 7 positions match TRBD1. With V trimmed by 5 bases and J by 5 bases, 8 bases remained unmatched. Germline CDR1 is WNHNN and CDR2 is SYGVQD (reference sequence). The CDR3 totals 14 residues.

The chain recombines TRBV20-1 with TRBJ2-6; weak D call: TRBD2 (6 bases). The CDR3 consists of 15 residues. The V end lost 3 bases, the J end lost 7 bases, and 16 bases lay between the germline ends. The germline CDR1 and CDR2 sequences are DFQATT and SNEGSKA (reference sequence). CDR3 region: CSASEIWGGANVLTF. In DNA, the CDR3 is TGCAGTGCTAGTGAAATATGGGGAGGCGCCAACGTCCTGACTTTC.

A single count supports this clone. The CDR3 sequence is CASSERELFF. CDR3 nucleotide sequence: TGTGCCAGCAGTGAGAGGGAACTGTTTTTT. The J gene is TRBJ1-4, the V gene TRBV2; D gene ambiguous. The V gene lost 3 bases and the J gene lost 12 bases, with 5 bases spanning the gap. The length of the CDR3 is 10 residues. The V gene's germline CDR1 is SNHLY and CDR2 FYNNEI.